A selection of T cell receptor beta chains follows, all from one sample in a study of cytomegalovirus exposure and HLA in healthy donors. Here immunoSEQ multiplex PCR was the method, and the copy in TCRdb shows in-frame clones only, minus some. Here the sample spans roughly 220,000 clones, 65% to 85% being singletons. The specimen sequenced was PBMCs. These receptors came from a man in his fifties or sixties in good health and CMV-seronegative. Each CDR3 is given with its conserved first and last residue. The D gene is left open where the match is weak. Clone size is given for some rows only: seen once, a few or many times, or a class if the clone is expanded.

J gene: TRBJ2-3
clone size: -
V gene: TRBV28
D gene: TRBD2
CDR3 DNA: TGTGCCTGGGGAGGGCTAGCGGGATTGGATACGCAGTATTTT
CDR3 protein: CAWGGLAGLDTQYF

J gene: TRBJ2-7
clone size: -
V gene: TRBV12-5
D gene: TRBD1
CDR3 DNA: TGTGCTAGTGGCCCCGGGACAGGGCGAGAGCAGTACTTC
CDR3 protein: CASGPGTGREQYF

J gene: TRBJ1-5
clone size: -
V gene: TRBV6-6
D gene: -
CDR3 DNA: TGTGCCAGCAGCCTCGGCCGGGGGGCGGGCAATCAGCCCCAGCATTTT
CDR3 protein: CASSLGRGAGNQPQHF

J gene: TRBJ2-7
clone size: -
V gene: TRBV4-2
D gene: TRBD1
CDR3 DNA: TGTGCCAGCAGCCACCCGGGACAGGGCTCCTACGAGCAGTACTTC
CDR3 protein: CASSHPGQGSYEQYF

J gene: TRBJ2-5
clone size: -
V gene: TRBV5-8
D gene: TRBD2
CDR3 DNA: TGTGCCAGCAGCGGGAGGGGCGGGTTGCAGACCCAGTACTTC
CDR3 protein: CASSGRGGLQTQYF

J gene: TRBJ2-2
clone size: -
V gene: TRBV6-5
D gene: -
CDR3 DNA: TGTGCCAGTAAAATCAGGGCCACGAACACCGGGGAGCTGTTTTTT
CDR3 protein: CASKIRATNTGELFF

J gene: TRBJ2-1
clone size: -
V gene: TRBV6-6
D gene: TRBD2
CDR3 DNA: TGTGCCAGCAGTTCTAGCGGGAGGGCCCCCCCAAATGAGCAGTTCTTC
CDR3 protein: CASSSSGRAPPNEQFF

J gene: TRBJ2-7
clone size: -
V gene: TRBV9
D gene: TRBD2
CDR3 DNA: TGTGCCAGCAGCCATAGCGGGGAGACCTACGAGCAGTACTTC
CDR3 protein: CASSHSGETYEQYF

J gene: TRBJ2-1
clone size: -
V gene: TRBV14
D gene: TRBD1
CDR3 DNA: TGTGCCAGCAGCCCCCACAGGGGGCTCAAAGTCGATGAGCAGTTCTTC
CDR3 protein: CASSPHRGLKVDEQFF

J gene: TRBJ2-7
clone size: -
V gene: TRBV14
D gene: TRBD1
CDR3 DNA: TGTGCCAGCAGCCTGGGGACAGGGACCTACGAGCAGTACTTC
CDR3 protein: CASSLGTGTYEQYF

J gene: TRBJ2-1
clone size: -
V gene: TRBV5-8
D gene: -
CDR3 DNA: TGTGCCAGCAGCTTGGGATATACGGGAGATTTTGATCAGGAGCAGTTCTTC
CDR3 protein: CASSLGYTGDFDQEQFF

J gene: TRBJ1-4
clone size: few
V gene: TRBV5-1
D gene: TRBD1
CDR3 DNA: TGCGCCAGCAGTACAGGGGCGGCTAATGAAAAACTGTTTTTT
CDR3 protein: CASSTGAANEKLFF

J gene: TRBJ2-1
clone size: -
V gene: TRBV14
D gene: -
CDR3 DNA: TGTGCCAGCGCCCAGCGTAGAACCTACAATGAGCAGTTCTTC
CDR3 protein: CASAQRRTYNEQFF

J gene: TRBJ2-7
clone size: -
V gene: TRBV28
D gene: -
CDR3 DNA: TGTGCCAGCAGTGCGCGATCCTTAGCCTACGAGCAGTACTTC
CDR3 protein: CASSARSLAYEQYF

J gene: TRBJ2-7
clone size: -
V gene: TRBV11-2
D gene: TRBD1
CDR3 DNA: TGTGCCAGCAGCTTCGGGGACAGAGTCTACGAGCAGTACTTC
CDR3 protein: CASSFGDRVYEQYF

J gene: TRBJ1-2
clone size: -
V gene: TRBV10-3
D gene: -
CDR3 DNA: TGTGCCATCAGTGACTCAGTCACTGGGCGCGGCTACACCTTC
CDR3 protein: CAISDSVTGRGYTF

J gene: TRBJ2-7
clone size: -
V gene: TRBV29-1
D gene: -
CDR3 DNA: TGCAGCGTTCCCCGACAGGACTCCTACGAGCAGTACTTC
CDR3 protein: CSVPRQDSYEQYF

J gene: TRBJ2-7
clone size: few
V gene: TRBV6-6
D gene: -
CDR3 DNA: TGTGCCAGCAGTACGACTAATCCCTACGAGCAGTACTTC
CDR3 protein: CASSTTNPYEQYF

J gene: TRBJ2-5
clone size: -
V gene: TRBV30
D gene: TRBD2
CDR3 DNA: TGTGCCTGGAGTGCCCGGGACGGGGGGGAGACCCAGTACTTC
CDR3 protein: CAWSARDGGETQYF

J gene: TRBJ2-7
clone size: once
V gene: TRBV5-1
D gene: -
CDR3 DNA: TGCGCCAGCAGCTTGTCTGCAGGGAACTACGAGCAGTACTTC
CDR3 protein: CASSLSAGNYEQYF

J gene: TRBJ2-7
clone size: -
V gene: TRBV7-6
D gene: -
CDR3 DNA: TGTGCCAGCAGCTTAAACAGACCCTACGAGCAGTACTTC
CDR3 protein: CASSLNRPYEQYF

J gene: TRBJ1-3
clone size: -
V gene: TRBV18
D gene: TRBD1
CDR3 DNA: TGTGCCAGCTCACCACTGGGACAGACCCCTGGAAACACCATATATTTT
CDR3 protein: CASSPLGQTPGNTIYF

J gene: TRBJ2-5
clone size: -
V gene: TRBV19
D gene: TRBD2
CDR3 DNA: TGTGCCAGTAGTTCTATAGCGGGAGTGGGTGAGACCCAGTACTTC
CDR3 protein: CASSSIAGVGETQYF

J gene: TRBJ2-7
clone size: -
V gene: TRBV30
D gene: -
CDR3 DNA: TGTGCCTGGAGTGCCTCAAGGGGCTTGGACTTC
CDR3 protein: CAWSASRGLDF

J gene: TRBJ1-2
clone size: -
V gene: TRBV2
D gene: -
CDR3 DNA: TGTGCCAGCAGTGAAGACAGGACGGTTTATGGCTACACCTTC
CDR3 protein: CASSEDRTVYGYTF

J gene: TRBJ2-2
clone size: -
V gene: TRBV4-1
D gene: TRBD2
CDR3 DNA: TGCGCCAGCAGCCAACCCGGGACTAGCGGGAGTAGCAGCACCGGGGAGCTGTTTTTT
CDR3 protein: CASSQPGTSGSSSTGELFF

J gene: TRBJ2-7
clone size: -
V gene: TRBV19
D gene: -
CDR3 DNA: TGTGCCAGTAGCGAGGATTATTTCTACGAGCAGTACTTC
CDR3 protein: CASSEDYFYEQYF

J gene: TRBJ1-2
clone size: -
V gene: TRBV28
D gene: -
CDR3 DNA: TGTGCCAGCAACCTTGGGGGGGTCGGAGACTATGGCTACACCTTC
CDR3 protein: CASNLGGVGDYGYTF

J gene: TRBJ2-5
clone size: -
V gene: TRBV9
D gene: TRBD1
CDR3 DNA: TGTGCCAGCAGCGTATTGACAGGGCGGGAAGAGACCCAGTACTTC
CDR3 protein: CASSVLTGREETQYF

J gene: TRBJ1-1
clone size: -
V gene: TRBV20-1
D gene: -
CDR3 DNA: TGCAGTGGGGACTCGGACACTGAAGCTTTCTTT
CDR3 protein: CSGDSDTEAFF

J gene: TRBJ1-2
clone size: -
V gene: TRBV11-1
D gene: TRBD1
CDR3 DNA: TGTGCCAGCAGCCTCGACAGGGGCCTCACTAACTATGGCTACACCTTC
CDR3 protein: CASSLDRGLTNYGYTF

J gene: TRBJ1-1
clone size: few
V gene: TRBV7-9
D gene: -
CDR3 DNA: TGTGCCAGCAGCTTAAATATAGGACTACTATGG
CDR3 protein: CASSLNIGLLW

J gene: TRBJ1-1
clone size: few
V gene: TRBV4-1
D gene: -
CDR3 DNA: TGCGCCAGCAGCTCCCTACAGGGCAACACTGAAGCTTTCTTT
CDR3 protein: CASSSLQGNTEAFF

J gene: TRBJ2-5
clone size: -
V gene: TRBV5-1
D gene: TRBD1
CDR3 DNA: TGCGCCAGCAGCCTAGGACAGGGGCGGGAGCAGTACTTC
CDR3 protein: CASSLGQGREQYF

J gene: TRBJ2-7
clone size: -
V gene: TRBV6-1
D gene: -
CDR3 DNA: TGTGCCAGCAGTGAGAAAAGGCTAGCAGCCTACGAGCAGTACTTC
CDR3 protein: CASSEKRLAAYEQYF

J gene: TRBJ2-7
clone size: few
V gene: TRBV9
D gene: -
CDR3 DNA: TGTGCCAGCAGCCCTCGCGTAAGTACCTACGAGCAGTACTTC
CDR3 protein: CASSPRVSTYEQYF

J gene: TRBJ2-7
clone size: few
V gene: TRBV5-1
D gene: TRBD1
CDR3 DNA: TGCGCCAGCAGCGAGACAGGGGGCATGGGGCAGTACTTC
CDR3 protein: CASSETGGMGQYF

J gene: TRBJ2-5
clone size: -
V gene: TRBV30
D gene: -
CDR3 DNA: TGTGCCTGGAGTATTGGAGCCAAAGAGACCCAGTACTTC
CDR3 protein: CAWSIGAKETQYF

J gene: TRBJ1-2
clone size: -
V gene: TRBV2
D gene: TRBD1
CDR3 DNA: TGTGCCAGCAGGAATGACAGGGGGCCTAACTATGGCTACACCTTC
CDR3 protein: CASRNDRGPNYGYTF

J gene: TRBJ2-4
clone size: -
V gene: TRBV2
D gene: -
CDR3 DNA: TGTGCCAGCAGTGAAGGGCTAGCCAAAAACATTCAGTACTTC
CDR3 protein: CASSEGLAKNIQYF

J gene: TRBJ2-1
clone size: -
V gene: TRBV19
D gene: TRBD2
CDR3 DNA: TGTGCCAGTACCCAGACTAGCGGGATTGGGAATGAGCAGTTCTTC
CDR3 protein: CASTQTSGIGNEQFF

J gene: TRBJ2-5
clone size: -
V gene: TRBV11-2
D gene: TRBD2
CDR3 DNA: TGTGCCAGCAGCCGGGGGGGGCGAGAGACCCAGTACTTC
CDR3 protein: CASSRGGRETQYF

J gene: TRBJ2-2
clone size: -
V gene: TRBV7-3
D gene: TRBD2
CDR3 DNA: TGTGCCAGCAGCTTACTTGGTAGCGGGACTCGCCGGGACACCGGGGAGCTGTTTTTT
CDR3 protein: CASSLLGSGTRRDTGELFF

J gene: TRBJ2-6
clone size: -
V gene: TRBV28
D gene: -
CDR3 DNA: TGTGCCAGCAGTAATGTCCTCTCTGGGGCCAACGTCCTGACTTTC
CDR3 protein: CASSNVLSGANVLTF

J gene: TRBJ1-1
clone size: -
V gene: TRBV5-6
D gene: -
CDR3 DNA: TGTGCCAGCAGCTTGATCGGGGGAGGGGACACTGAAGCTTTCTTT
CDR3 protein: CASSLIGGGDTEAFF

J gene: TRBJ2-1
clone size: few
V gene: TRBV7-6
D gene: TRBD2
CDR3 DNA: TGTGCCAGCAGCTTAGCATGGACTAGCGGCTACAATGAGCAGTTCTTC
CDR3 protein: CASSLAWTSGYNEQFF

J gene: TRBJ2-7
clone size: -
V gene: TRBV6-1
D gene: -
CDR3 DNA: TGTGCCAGCAGCAGACAGGACCCCTACGAGCAGTACTTC
CDR3 protein: CASSRQDPYEQYF

J gene: TRBJ2-7
clone size: -
V gene: TRBV4-2
D gene: TRBD2
CDR3 DNA: TGTGCCAGCAGCCTAAAAGGGGGAGCGGGAGTAGACGAGCAGTACTTC
CDR3 protein: CASSLKGGAGVDEQYF

J gene: TRBJ2-3
clone size: -
V gene: TRBV9
D gene: TRBD2
CDR3 DNA: TGTGCCAGCAGCGCACGACTAGCGGGAGTTCAAGATACGCAGTATTTT
CDR3 protein: CASSARLAGVQDTQYF

J gene: TRBJ1-2
clone size: -
V gene: TRBV5-4
D gene: -
CDR3 DNA: TGTGCCAGCAGCCTATTAGGGGGTGGCTACACCTTC
CDR3 protein: CASSLLGGGYTF

J gene: TRBJ1-1
clone size: -
V gene: TRBV4-1
D gene: -
CDR3 DNA: TGCGCCAGCAGCCAGAGAGGAACTGAAGCTTTCTTT
CDR3 protein: CASSQRGTEAFF

J gene: TRBJ2-1
clone size: -
V gene: TRBV7-3
D gene: TRBD2
CDR3 DNA: TGTGCCAGCAGCTTGGCTAGCGGGAGCCTAAATGAGCAGTTCTTC
CDR3 protein: CASSLASGSLNEQFF